These T cell receptor beta chains were read from a single sample in a study of blood T cells in healthy people across ages. TCRdb fed the 5' RACE reads into MiXCR, producing one record per CDR3 protein. The sample shows more than 600,000 distinct CDR3 sequences, just under 25% of them seen only once. In addition, the sample was reused for a study of T cells of mothers and their children.

Sequencing was done on a sample of blood. The receptors derive from a boy younger than 18 in good health. Each CDR3 is given with its conserved first and last residue. Fields, in order: CDR3 length, J gene, V gene, D gene, clone size, CDR3 DNA, CDR3 protein. D genes are given only for firm matches. Clone size is stated in some rows and not others, as once, few, many or a class when expanded.

length: 15
J: TRBJ2-1
V: TRBV6-5
D: -
size: -
DNA: TGTGCCAGCAGTTACAAAAGGTCAGGGAAGAATGAGCAGTTCTTC
CDR3: CASSYKRSGKNEQFF

length: 12
J: TRBJ2-3
V: TRBV4-2
D: TRBD2
size: -
DNA: TGTGCCACTAGCGGGGGAGGGAATACGCAGTATTTT
CDR3: CATSGGGNTQYF

length: 14
J: TRBJ1-2
V: TRBV15
D: -
size: -
DNA: TGTGCCACCAGCGACCGGGACTCCAATTATGGCTACACCTTC
CDR3: CATSDRDSNYGYTF

length: 15
J: TRBJ2-1
V: TRBV12-3/TRBV12-4
D: TRBD2
size: many
DNA: TGTGCCAGCAGCCCGACTAGCGGGGGGGCTAATGAGCAGTTCTTC
CDR3: CASSPTSGGANEQFF

length: 14
J: TRBJ2-5
V: TRBV12-5
D: TRBD1
size: -
DNA: TGTGCTAGTGGGGGCCGACAGGGACAAGAGACCCAGTACTTC
CDR3: CASGGRQGQETQYF

length: 13
J: TRBJ2-1
V: TRBV29-1
D: -
size: few
DNA: TGCAGCGTTGAAGTTACACCCAACAATGAGCAGTTCTTC
CDR3: CSVEVTPNNEQFF

length: 14
J: TRBJ2-3
V: TRBV27
D: -
size: -
DNA: TGTGCCACGCATACTAGCAGATACACAGATACGCAGTATTTT
CDR3: CATHTSRYTDTQYF

length: 14
J: TRBJ2-5
V: TRBV7-9
D: -
size: few
DNA: TGTACCAGCAGTTCGGCGAGGGGACAAGAGACCCAGTACTTC
CDR3: CTSSSARGQETQYF

length: 13
J: TRBJ2-7
V: TRBV28
D: -
size: -
DNA: TGTGCCAGCAGTTTAACCCCCGGGTTCGAGCAGTACTTC
CDR3: CASSLTPGFEQYF

length: 15
J: TRBJ2-7
V: TRBV6-5
D: TRBD2
size: -
DNA: TGTGCCGGCAGTTACTCGGGACTATCCACCTACGAGCAGTACTTC
CDR3: CAGSYSGLSTYEQYF

length: 15
J: TRBJ2-5
V: TRBV11-2
D: TRBD1
size: -
DNA: TGTGCCAGCAGCTTAGATGGGACAGGACAGGAGACCCAGTACTTC
CDR3: CASSLDGTGQETQYF

length: 15
J: TRBJ2-1
V: TRBV12-3/TRBV12-4
D: -
size: few
DNA: TGTGCCAGCAGTCCTCCGGGACTCAGTAACAATGAGCAGTTCTTC
CDR3: CASSPPGLSNNEQFF

length: 10
J: TRBJ1-1
V: TRBV6-4
D: -
size: few
DNA: TGTGCCAGCACCCACACTGAAGCTTTCTTT
CDR3: CASTHTEAFF

length: 10
J: TRBJ1-1
V: TRBV29-1
D: -
size: -
DNA: TGCAGCGTGGAAAACCTTGAAGCTTTCTTT
CDR3: CSVENLEAFF

length: 13
J: TRBJ2-2
V: TRBV29-1
D: -
size: -
DNA: TGCAGCTGCCGGGGACTTAACACCGGGGAGCTGTTTTTT
CDR3: CSCRGLNTGELFF

length: 11
J: TRBJ2-3
V: TRBV20-1
D: -
size: many
DNA: TGCAGTGCTAGAGTGACAGATACGCAGTATTTT
CDR3: CSARVTDTQYF

length: 16
J: TRBJ2-5
V: TRBV7-8
D: TRBD2
size: -
DNA: TGTGCCAGCAGTGAACTAGCGGACCTATTCCAAGAGACCCAGTACTTC
CDR3: CASSELADLFQETQYF

length: 13
J: TRBJ1-4
V: TRBV5-1
D: -
size: few
DNA: TGCGCCAGCAGCTTGGATGGCAAGGGAAAACTGTTTTTT
CDR3: CASSLDGKGKLFF

length: 13
J: TRBJ2-1
V: TRBV19
D: -
size: -
DNA: TGTGCCAGTAGGGCTTTCTCCTACAATGAGCAGTTCTTC
CDR3: CASRAFSYNEQFF

length: 14
J: TRBJ1-5
V: TRBV6-1
D: -
size: few
DNA: TGTGCCAGCAGTGAGGTCGGTAGCAATCAGCCCCAGCATTTT
CDR3: CASSEVGSNQPQHF

length: 15
J: TRBJ2-3
V: TRBV28
D: TRBD1
size: few
DNA: TGTGCCAGCAGTTACGGGGACAGTAGCACAGATACGCAGTATTTT
CDR3: CASSYGDSSTDTQYF

length: 16
J: TRBJ2-7
V: TRBV15
D: -
size: few
DNA: TGTGCCACCAGCAGAGGACAGGCGACCCGCTCCTACGAGCAGTACTTC
CDR3: CATSRGQATRSYEQYF

length: 14
J: TRBJ2-7
V: TRBV27
D: -
size: few
DNA: TGTGCCAGCGGGGAAACACCAGGGACCTACGAGCAGTACTTC
CDR3: CASGETPGTYEQYF

length: 13
J: TRBJ2-3
V: TRBV7-8
D: -
size: -
DNA: TGTGCCAGCATAAGCGGAGCAGTCCCCCGGCAGTATTTT
CDR3: CASISGAVPRQYF